What follows are 29 T cell receptor beta chains derived from one specimen sequenced in a study of long-term antiretroviral therapy in people with HIV. The assay used was immunoSEQ (version v3.0), run at survey level. Assay: immunoSEQ multiplex PCR; the TCRdb copy retains only in-frame clones and omits some. This table has roughly 18,000 clones, 91% appearing once. Sample: unsorted PBMCs, taken 3 years after starting antiretroviral therapy. The receptors were sampled from a man aged 50 to 59 with HIV.

This chain's CDR3 is CASSHPYRDRGILLEKLFF. The CDR3 DNA sequence: TGCGCCAGCAGTCACCCCTACCGGGACAGGGGGATCTTGCTTGAAAAACTGTTTTTT. This chain links TRBV23-1 with TRBJ1-4; TRBD1 matches 11 bases. TRBV23-1 is annotated as an ORF whose role is uncertain. This CDR3 region has 19 residues. J was trimmed by 7 bases and V by 3 bases; bases with no gene match: 16.

The chain links TRBV6-1 to TRBJ1-3; D remains unclear. Germline CDR1 is MNHNS and CDR2 is SASEGT. The CDR3 contains 13 residues. With 6 bases removed from V and 0 bases from J, the gap between germline ends came to 6 bases. The CDR3 here is CASRPDSGNTIYF. DNA of the CDR3: TGTGCCAGCAGACCGGACTCTGGAAACACCATATATTTT.

The chain uses TRBV15 and TRBJ2-7; possible D gene TRBD2, 5 bases. This CDR3 is built from 15 residues. V lost 4 bases and J 2 bases, leaving 15 bases between the germline ends. CDR1 and CDR2 (germline): LNHNV, YYDKDF (reference sequence). CDR3 amino acids: CATSTGLDWTYEQYF. The CDR3 DNA reads as TGTGCCACCAGCACAGGCCTGGACTGGACCTACGAGCAGTACTTC. Full variable domain (missing parts from reference TRBV15 and TRBJ2-7): DAMVIQNPRYQVTQFGKPVTLSCSQTLNHNVMYWYQQKSSQAPKLLFHYYDKDFNNEADTPDNFQSRRPNTSFCFLDIRSPGLGDTAMYLCATSTGLDWTYEQYFGPGTRLTVT.

V gene TRBV5-1 combines with J gene TRBJ2-3; a weak D match, TRBD1 (5 bases). The CDR3 loop spans 13 amino acids. The V gene's germline CDR1 is SGHRS and CDR2 YFSETQ. The germline V and J ends were trimmed by 1 base and 6 bases, with 9 bases remaining between them. The CDR3 nucleotides are TGCGCCAGCAGCTTGCTGGGGCCCGATACGCAGTATTTT. It yields the protein CASSLLGPDTQYF.

This chain links TRBV6-5 with TRBJ1-2; weak D call: TRBD1 (5 bases). The length of the CDR3 is 14 residues. Germline V lookup: CDR1 MNHEY, CDR2 SVGAGI. Deletions cut 6 bases from V and 0 bases from J, with 11 bases between. The CDR3 sequence is CASSGDGANYGYTF. The CDR3 bases are TGTGCCAGCAGCGGGGACGGAGCTAACTATGGCTACACCTTC.

This chain uses TRBV21-1 with TRBJ1-6; the listed D gene, TRBD1, was not tested against the DNA. TRBV21-1 is labeled a pseudogene. The CDR3 covers 17 residues. In DNA, the CDR3 is TGTGCCAGCAGCAAAGAAGGGGTTAGCTCCTATAATTCACCCCTCCACTTT. Translating it yields CASSKEGVSSYNSPLHF.

V usage is TRBV4-2 and J usage is TRBJ1-2, with TRBD1 as a possible D gene (6 bases). This CDR3 comprises 16 residues. Trimming took 4 bases from V and 0 from J, leaving 15 bases between them. Germline lookup yields CDR1 LGHNA and CDR2 YNFKEQ. The CDR3 bases are TGTGCCAGCAGCCCCGGAGGAGGGGGAGCTAACTATGGCTACACCTTC. It encodes CASSPGGGGANYGYTF.

This clone has only one observation. This chain joins TRBV6-5 and TRBJ1-2; 9 positions match TRBD1. The CDR3 loop spans 14 amino acids. V lost 5 bases, J lost 5 bases, and 6 bases stayed unmatched. The germline CDR1 and CDR2 sequences are MNHEY and SVGAGI. CDR3 region: CASSRGQGTYGYTF. The CDR3 DNA reads as TGTGCCAGCAGTCGCGGACAGGGGACTTATGGCTACACCTTC.

This clone was found once. The chain combines TRBV15 with TRBJ1-2; D may be TRBD1 (6 bases). The CDR3 sequence is 14 residues long. V was pared by 3 bases and J by 4 bases, with 12 bases between. Germline lookup yields CDR1 LNHNV and CDR2 YYDKDF (reference sequence). In DNA form, the CDR3 reads TGTGCCACCAGCAGGGGTTCAGGGGTCTATGGCTACACCTTC. Residues: CATSRGSGVYGYTF.

V is TRBV5-1 and J is TRBJ1-4; D may be TRBD1 (6 bases). This CDR3 region has 15 residues. Germline V gene sequence: CDR1 SGHRS, CDR2 YFSETQ. The germline V and J ends were trimmed by 4 bases and 7 bases, with 17 bases remaining between them. In nucleotides, the CDR3 is TGCGCCAGCAGCCTCCTGGGACATGATAGTGAAAAACTGTTTTTT. It specifies CASSLLGHDSEKLFF.

The chain links TRBV5-8 to TRBJ2-3; 7 bases line up with TRBD2. The CDR3 extends over 16 amino acids. Germline CDR1 is SGHTS and CDR2 is YDEGEE. The trim removed 5 bases at V and 0 bases at J, leaving 9 bases unmatched. The CDR3 spells CASSYSTSHSTDTQYF. The DNA of the CDR3 is TGTGCCAGCAGTTATTCGACTAGCCATAGCACAGATACGCAGTATTTT.

V usage is TRBV27 and J usage is TRBJ2-7; D may be TRBD1 (6 bases). The CDR3 covers 14 residues. V was cut by 3 bases and J by 6 bases, with 15 bases left in between. CDR1 MNHEY and CDR2 SMNVEV come from the germline V gene (reference sequence). This CDR3 is CASSFGQPFSEQYF. The CDR3 nucleotides are TGTGCCAGCAGTTTCGGACAGCCCTTTTCCGAGCAGTACTTC.

This rearrangement joins TRBV11-2 to TRBJ2-1, with D unclear. CDR1 and CDR2 from the germline V gene are SGHAT and FQNNGV. Trimming removed 7 bases from V and 5 bases from J, with 12 bases in between. The CDR3 is 13 amino acids. In DNA, the CDR3 is TGTGCCAGCATCAATGACTGGGACAATGAGCAGTTCTTC. Protein sequence: CASINDWDNEQFF. Looking up the rest from reference TRBV11-2 and TRBJ2-1 gives the full variable domain: EAGVAQSPRYKIIEKRQSVAFWCNPISGHATLYWYQQILGQGPKLLIQFQNNGVVDDSQLPKDRFSAERLKGVDSTLKIQPAKLEDSAVYLCASINDWDNEQFFGPGTRLTVL.

V and J are TRBV7-9 and TRBJ2-7; D may be TRBD1 or TRBD2 (5 bases each). Germline V gives CDR1 SEHNR, CDR2 FQNEAQ (reference sequence). This CDR3 contains 15 residues. Deletions cut 4 bases from V and 0 bases from J, with 13 bases between. DNA of the CDR3: TGTGCCAGCAGCTCGAAGAGGGGAACCTCCTACGAGCAGTACTTC. Its translation is CASSSKRGTSYEQYF.

The J gene is TRBJ2-7, the V gene TRBV27; D may correspond to TRBD1 or TRBD2 (5 bases each). CDR3 length: 17 amino acids. Germline-derived CDR1 and CDR2 are MNHEY and SMNVEV (reference sequence). Deletions cut 4 bases from V and 2 bases from J, with 21 bases between. Written as DNA, the CDR3 is TGTGCCAGCAGTTCCTACCCGGGACCTCCGACAGCCTACGAGCAGTACTTC. Translation gives CASSSYPGPPTAYEQYF.

The V and J genes are TRBV5-4 and TRBJ2-3; D gene ambiguous. The germline V and J ends were trimmed by 0 bases and 2 bases, with 4 bases remaining between them. Germline values: CDR1 SGHNT, CDR2 YYREEE (reference sequence). The CDR3 runs 13 residues. DNA for the CDR3: TGTGCCAGCAGCTTGGTTCCCACAGATACGCAGTATTTT. This translates into CASSLVPTDTQYF.

This chain connects TRBV6-5 to TRBJ1-4; 10 bases fit TRBD1. This CDR3 spans 15 amino acids. Trimming took 6 bases from V and 6 from J; bases not matched to a gene: 7. Germline CDR1 is MNHEY and CDR2 is SVGAGI. The DNA of the CDR3 is TGTGCCAGCAGCCCCTGGACAGGGGGTTATGAAAAACTGTTTTTT. Encoded protein: CASSPWTGGYEKLFF.

The genes are TRBV28 and TRBJ1-4; 12 nucleotides match TRBD1. Germline values: CDR1 MDHEN, CDR2 SYDVKM. The trim removed 6 bases at V and 7 bases at J, leaving 9 bases unmatched. This CDR3 has 16 residues. The CDR3 protein is CASRVPPGQGAEKLFF. Here the CDR3 DNA reads TGTGCCAGCAGAGTCCCCCCGGGACAGGGGGCTGAAAAACTGTTTTTT.

This clone has only one observation. The CDR3 DNA sequence: TGTGCCAGCAGCTTGGGCGGACAGGGGACTAATGAAAAACTGTTTTTT. Translating gives CASSLGGQGTNEKLFF. The V gene is TRBV7-9, the J gene TRBJ1-4; 9 bases are shared with TRBD1. V lost 3 bases to trimming and J lost 2 bases; unmatched junction nucleotides: 4. The CDR3 totals 16 residues. Per the germline V gene, CDR1 is SEHNR and CDR2 is FQNEAQ (reference sequence).

The chain has TRBV4-3 and TRBJ1-2, with 7 bases matching TRBD1. The CDR3 extends over 15 amino acids. Germline assignment: CDR1 LGHNA and CDR2 YSLEER. V gave up 3 bases and J gave up 3 bases; unmatched junction bases: 7. The chain's CDR3 is CASSQDSTGDYGYTF. CDR3 DNA sequence: TGCGCCAGCAGCCAGGATTCTACAGGGGACTATGGCTACACCTTC.

The chain joins TRBV27 to TRBJ1-6, with D uncertain. Germline CDR1 reads MNHEY; CDR2 reads SMNVEV (reference sequence). V lost 3 bases to trimming and J lost 1 base, with 7 bases between them. The CDR3 consists of 15 residues. CDR3 region: CASSLHSSYNSPLHF. In DNA, the CDR3 is TGTGCCAGCAGTTTGCACAGTTCCTATAATTCACCCCTCCACTTT.

This chain connects TRBV6-1 to TRBJ1-6; the D is unclear. V was clipped by 7 bases and J by 7 bases, with 11 bases between them. Germline V gene lookup returns CDR1 MNHNS and CDR2 SASEGT. There are 13 residues in the CDR3. The CDR3 loop is CASKEVVNSPLHF. The CDR3 DNA reads as TGTGCCAGCAAGGAGGTTGTAAATTCACCCCTCCACTTT.

The rearrangement uses TRBV10-3 and TRBJ2-3; D remains ambiguous. The CDR3 is 15 amino acids. The germline gives CDR1 ENHRY, CDR2 SYGVKD. V was clipped by 0 bases and J by 1 base, with 8 bases between them. Here the CDR3 DNA reads TGTGCCATCAGTGAGTCAAGTCTTCGCACAGATACGCAGTATTTT. Protein sequence: CAISESSLRTDTQYF.

This sequence joins TRBV4-1 and TRBJ2-7, with D perhaps matching TRBD2 (6 bases). The CDR3 contains 11 residues. Looked up from germline, CDR1 is MGHRA and CDR2 is YSYEKL. Trimming removed 3 bases from V and 7 bases from J, with 7 bases in between. The CDR3 DNA is TGCGCCAGCAGCCATGGGGGGGAGCAGTACTTC. This gives the protein CASSHGGEQYF.

V usage is TRBV5-6 and J usage is TRBJ1-4; D not resolved. Deletions cut 2 bases from V and 0 bases from J, with 8 bases between. The CDR3 is 15 residues long. The germline gives CDR1 SGHDT, CDR2 YYEEEE. The CDR3 is CASSFNSATNEKLFF. The CDR3 region has the DNA TGTGCCAGCAGCTTTAACAGCGCAACTAATGAAAAACTGTTTTTT.

This clone was seen a few times. CDR3 sequence (DNA): TGCGCCAGCAGCTTGGAATCAGGGAGCTATGGCTACACCTTC. Translated: CASSLESGSYGYTF. J is TRBJ1-2 and V is TRBV5-1; TRBD1 is a possible D gene (5 bases). V was pared by 0 bases and J by 4 bases, with 10 bases between. This CDR3 is 14 amino acids long. CDR1 SGHRS and CDR2 YFSETQ come from the germline V gene. The variable domain in full, completed from reference TRBV5-1 and TRBJ1-2, reads KAGVTQTPRYLIKTRGQQVTLSCSPISGHRSVSWYQQTPGQGLQFLFEYFSETQRNKGNFPGRFSGRQFSNSRSEMNVSTLELGDSALYLCASSLESGSYGYTFGSGTRLTVV.

This clone was counted once. The V and J genes are TRBV27 and TRBJ1-5; the D is unclear. The germline CDR1 and CDR2 sequences are MNHEY and SMNVEV (reference sequence). V lost 9 bases and J lost 7, with 4 bases in between. The CDR3 covers 9 residues. This chain's CDR3 is CASGQPQHF. DNA of the CDR3: TGTGCCAGTGGGCAGCCCCAGCATTTT.

The genes are TRBV6-1 and TRBJ1-4; the D is unclear. V gave up 7 bases and J gave up 5 bases, with 11 bases separating them. CDR3 length: 13 residues. Germline CDR1 and CDR2: MNHNS and SASEGT. The CDR3 loop is CASIGSHNEKLFF. CDR3 in DNA: TGTGCCAGCATCGGTAGCCACAATGAAAAACTGTTTTTT.

The chain links TRBV6-1 to TRBJ1-6, with 8 bases aligning to TRBD1. CDR3 size: 18 residues. Germline V gene data show CDR1 as MNHNS and CDR2 as SASEGT. With V trimmed by 3 bases and J by 6 bases, 13 bases remained unmatched. The chain's CDR3 is CASSEGLTGATRNSPLHF. In DNA form, the CDR3 reads TGTGCCAGCAGTGAGGGCCTGACAGGGGCGACCCGTAATTCACCCCTCCACTTT.